The present TCR beta chain was sequenced within a study of blood T cell repertoires in COVID-19. Study context: The study drew acute and convalescent COVID-19 samples from the United States, Italy and Spain. PBMCs, B-cell-depleted T cells, or T cells were the source of the cDNA or gDNA that made up the material.

V lost 3 bases and J 3 bases, leaving 4 bases between the germline ends. The CDR3 has 12 amino acids. In the original processing: Amplified reference gene primers provided the basis for estimating nucleated cell counts. Method: immunoSEQ multiplex PCR; TCRdb's copy keeps in-frame clones and lacks some. D and trimming were read from the DNA, whereas the V and J calls and clone size are those reported in that table. Of under 350,000 clones in the sample, about 82% were seen once. This sequence joins TRBV12-3 or TRBV12-4 and TRBJ2-3; D call uncertain. The sequence derives from a human donor in a cohort sampled during active COVID-19. Source material: peripheral blood. CDR3 DNA sequence: TGTGCCAGCAGTTTTCTAACAGATACGCAGTATTTT. Its translation: CASSFLTDTQYF.